The following is a T cell receptor (beta chain) sequence with its context. No antigen is known for it. This sample is part of a study of T cell clonality in common variable immunodeficiency. Caucasian heritage predominated among both patients and controls. Overall study findings and caveats: Compared with controls, CVID subjects had fewer shared TCRbeta clones. CVID subjects showed higher TCRbeta clonality than healthy controls.

Control and CVID samples contributed equal amounts of genomic DNA. Here immunoSEQ multiplex PCR was the method, and the copy in TCRdb shows in-frame clones only, minus some. The sample shows around 34,000 clones, none of them appearing just once. Sequencing was done on a sample of peripheral blood mononuclear cells. This clonotype was sampled from a person between 18 and 69 years old in good health.

The sequenced part of the CDR3 DNA is TGTGCCAGCAGCCTGACTAGCGCATACAATGAG. Its translation: CASSLTSAYNE. The whole CDR3 sequence is CASSLTSAYNEQFF. The chain joins TRBV11-3 to TRBJ2-1; 8 bases are a match to TRBD2. The sequence runs out 3 residues before the end of the CDR3; the remainder is reconstructed from the germline J gene. The CDR3 runs 14 residues. Germline CDR1 SGHNT, CDR2 YENEEA. The ends lost 5 bases at V and 4 bases at J; junction bases unmatched: 4.